The 8 T cell receptor beta chains in this list originate from one sample, sequenced in a study of B cell selection in AIRE deficiency. Only in-frame clones appear in the TCRdb table, and some are missing; sequencing was by immunoSEQ multiplex PCR. Of around 20,000 clones in the sample, almost 97% were seen once. CD4+CD127+ cells were sorted as the conventional CD4 T cells. Input material: conventional CD4+ T cells sorted from PBMCs. The receptors derive from a human donor with AIRE deficiency.

The chain carries TRBV19 and TRBJ1-2; 10 bases map to TRBD1. J was trimmed by 4 bases and V by 6 bases; bases with no gene match: 5. The CDR3 has 14 residues. The germline CDR1 and CDR2 sequences are LNHDA and SQIVND (reference sequence). The CDR3 is CASRGQGLIYGYTF. CDR3 sequence (DNA): TGTGCCAGTAGGGGACAGGGGTTGATCTATGGCTACACCTTC.

The chain links TRBV5-6 to TRBJ2-7; D possibly matches TRBD1 or TRBD2 (6 bases each). CDR3 size: 14 residues. The V end lost 0 bases, the J end lost 3 bases, and 10 bases lay between the germline ends. Germline loops: CDR1 SGHDT, CDR2 YYEEEE. The CDR3 DNA sequence: TGTGCCAGCAGCTTGGTTGGAGGGGGCTACGAGCAGTACTTC. It specifies CASSLVGGGYEQYF.

The chain carries TRBV5-1 and TRBJ2-7, with D unclear. V gave up 5 bases and J gave up 2 bases, with 11 bases separating them. This CDR3 region has 13 residues. The V gene's germline CDR1 is SGHRS and CDR2 YFSETQ. The CDR3 nucleotides read TGCGCCAGCAGTCTATCGACGCCCTACGAGCAGTACTTC. Its translation is CASSLSTPYEQYF.

Only one count was recorded for this clone. V and J are TRBV29-1 and TRBJ2-3; no clear D. Trimming removed 3 bases at V and 0 bases at J, with 10 bases between. The germline CDR1 and CDR2 sequences are SQVTM and ANQGSEA. This CDR3 is 14 amino acids long. CDR3: CSVERKLSTDTQYF. DNA for the CDR3: TGCAGCGTTGAGCGGAAACTAAGCACAGATACGCAGTATTTT.

The chain recombines TRBV18 with TRBJ1-4; 7 nucleotides align to TRBD1. V was pared by 5 bases and J by 6 bases, with 9 bases of the junction left unmatched. In germline, CDR1 is KGHSH, CDR2 LQKENI. CDR3 length: 15 amino acids. The CDR3 nucleotides read TGTGCCAGCTCAGTGTTACAGGGGCCTGATGAAAAACTGTTTTTT. This encodes CASSVLQGPDEKLFF. Using reference TRBV18 and TRBJ1-4 for the parts outside the CDR3, the full variable domain is NAGVMQNPRHLVRRRGQEARLRCSPMKGHSHVYWYRQLPEEGLKFMVYLQKENIIDESGMPKERFSAEFPKEGPSILRIQQVVRGDSAAYFCASSVLQGPDEKLFFGSGTQLSVL.

The rearrangement joins TRBV6-5 to TRBJ2-1; 11 nucleotides match TRBD1. This CDR3 comprises 15 residues. After removal of 4 bases from V and 7 bases from J, the junction contained 6 bases not matched to a gene. Germline V gene data show CDR1 as MNHEY and CDR2 as SVGAGI. CDR3 residues: CASSLDRGRRNEQFF. CDR3 DNA: TGTGCCAGCAGTTTGGACAGGGGGCGGCGGAATGAGCAGTTCTTC.

CDR3 in DNA: TGTGCCAGCAGTTACGGGGGCTACACCTTC. Translation gives CASSYGGYTF. The genes are TRBV6-6 and TRBJ1-2; D unresolved. Trimming pared 2 bases from V and 8 bases from J, leaving 3 bases between. Germline V gives CDR1 MNHNY, CDR2 SVGAGI (reference sequence). The CDR3 loop spans 10 amino acids.

The chain links TRBV6-5 to TRBJ2-4, with D possibly being TRBD2 (5 bases). This CDR3 is built from 13 residues. V lost 11 bases, J lost 2 bases, and 13 bases lay in between. Germline assignment: CDR1 MNHEY and CDR2 SVGAGI. This chain's CDR3 is CAAGRGPKNIQYF. The CDR3 coding sequence is TGTGCCGCGGGTCGTGGCCCCAAAAACATTCAGTACTTC.